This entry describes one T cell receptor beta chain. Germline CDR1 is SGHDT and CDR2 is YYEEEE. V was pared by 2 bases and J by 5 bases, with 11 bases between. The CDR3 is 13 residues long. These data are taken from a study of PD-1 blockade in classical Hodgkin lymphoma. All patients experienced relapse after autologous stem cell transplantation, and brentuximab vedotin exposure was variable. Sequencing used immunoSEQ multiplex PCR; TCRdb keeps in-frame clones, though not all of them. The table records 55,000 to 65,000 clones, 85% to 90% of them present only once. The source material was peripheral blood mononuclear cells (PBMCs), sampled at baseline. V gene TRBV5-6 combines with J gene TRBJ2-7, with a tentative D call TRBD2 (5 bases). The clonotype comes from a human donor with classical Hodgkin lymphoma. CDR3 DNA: TGTGCCAGCAGCTTCGTATCCGGGGACGAGCAGTACTTC. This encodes CASSFVSGDEQYF. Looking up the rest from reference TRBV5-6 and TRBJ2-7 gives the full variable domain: DAGVTQSPTHLIKTRGQQVTLRCSPKSGHDTVSWYQQALGQGPQFIFQYYEEEERQRGNFPDRFSGHQFPNYSSELNVNALLLGDSALYLCASSFVSGDEQYFGPGTRLTVT.